The table lists the clone carrying this T cell receptor (beta chain) with many counts. Its antigen remains unknown. This entry belongs to a study of T cells in Graves' hyperthyroidism and ophthalmopathy. Findings of the study overall: Stable hyperthyroidism was separated from ophthalmopathy by a model based on 13 V-J features. Blood also showed most of the thyroid clonotypes that were expanded above 0.001.

Trimming stripped 5 bases from V and 2 bases from J, with 10 bases between. The CDR3 is made up of 12 amino acids. Germline lookup yields CDR1 DFQATT and CDR2 SNEGSKA (reference sequence). No ophthalmopathy progression within 18 months constituted stable Graves' hyperthyroidism. Each patient was aged 18 to 65 and had newly diagnosed hyperthyroidism of under 2 months' duration. TCR beta CDR3 region amplification was performed from RNA transcripts. First-round RT-PCR with HTBI primers amplified the TCR CDR3 region. TCRdb independently ran MiXCR on the multiplex PCR reads; one entry per CDR3 protein. Of 700,000 or so distinct CDR3 sequences in the sample, about a sixth were seen once.

This receptor was identified in a man between 18 and 35 years old with Graves' hyperthyroidism. The specimen was blood. V gene TRBV20-1 combines with J gene TRBJ2-7; D gene uncertain. The DNA of the CDR3 is TGCAGTGCTTCCCCCAACACCTACGAGCAGTACTTC. This gives the protein CSASPNTYEQYF.